This TCR beta chain was identified in a study of graft-versus-host responses after intestinal transplantation. The overall study: Recipients uniformly received anti-thymocyte globulin induction, followed by tacrolimus and steroids for roughly three years.

A note on this clone: Its cognate antigen is unknown.

In germline, CDR1 is SGHTA, CDR2 FQGNSA. The V and J ends lost 5 bases and 2 bases, in that order; junction bases with no gene match: 5. This CDR3 is built from 15 residues. Profiled with immunoSEQ multiplex PCR; TCRdb holds only in-frame clones, not every one. The data show about 94,000 clones, around nine tenths seen once. Study results and limitations: Graft-versus-host to host-versus-graft clonal ratios in allografts were high in patients with graft-donor T cell macrochimerism. Present in recipient marrow, GvH clones included some that appeared first in ileum or blood.

This chain connects TRBV7-2 to TRBJ2-3; TRBD2 matches at 9 bases. The TCR originated in a human donor who received an intestinal transplant. The sequences come from unstimulated CD8+ T cells sorted from spleen or lymph node cells, collected before intestinal transplant. The chain's CDR3 is CASSQTSGYTDTQYF. The CDR3 nucleotides are TGTGCCAGCAGCCAGACTAGCGGATACACAGATACGCAGTATTTT.